This T cell receptor beta chain originates from a study of blood T cell repertoires in COVID-19. Study summary: Samples came from the United States, Italy and Spain, spanning acute and convalescent COVID-19. T cells, B-cell-depleted T cells, or PBMCs provided the cDNA or gDNA that served as material.

Original processing methods: Reference gene primers were amplified, and this amplification served to estimate nucleated cell counts. Sequencing used immunoSEQ multiplex PCR; TCRdb keeps in-frame clones, though not all of them. V, J and clone size reflect that table, while D and trimming were determined from the DNA. The table lists 200,000 to 250,000 clones, roughly 88% of them singletons, with about 2.2% in the top ten. There are 12 residues in the CDR3. The germline gives CDR1 SQVTM, CDR2 ANQGSEA. V lost 7 bases and J lost 8; bases outside the gene matches: 6. This clonotype originated in a man aged 30 to 45 who had recovered from COVID-19. What was sequenced was peripheral blood. The V gene is TRBV29-1, the J gene TRBJ2-4; the match to TRBD1 covers 9 bases. CDR3 region: CSGGQGMDIQYF. CDR3 sequence (DNA): TGCAGCGGCGGACAGGGGATGGACATTCAGTACTTC.